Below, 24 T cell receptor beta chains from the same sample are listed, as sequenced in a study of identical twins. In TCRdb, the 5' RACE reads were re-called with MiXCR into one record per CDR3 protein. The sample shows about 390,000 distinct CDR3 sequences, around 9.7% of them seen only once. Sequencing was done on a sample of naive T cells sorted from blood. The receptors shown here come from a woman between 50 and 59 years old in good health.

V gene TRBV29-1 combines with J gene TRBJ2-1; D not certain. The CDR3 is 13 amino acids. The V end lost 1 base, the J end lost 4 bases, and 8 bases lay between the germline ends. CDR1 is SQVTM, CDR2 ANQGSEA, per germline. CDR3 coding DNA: TGCAGCGTTGAAGGGAGTCAGTACAATGAGCAGTTCTTC. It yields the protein CSVEGSQYNEQFF.

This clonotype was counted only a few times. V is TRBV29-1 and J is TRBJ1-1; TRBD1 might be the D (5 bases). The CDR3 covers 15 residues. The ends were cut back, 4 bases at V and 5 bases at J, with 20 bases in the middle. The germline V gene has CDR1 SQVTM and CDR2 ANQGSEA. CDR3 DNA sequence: TGCAGCGTTGCCAAATTACTCAGGGAAAGGACTGAAGCTTTCTTT. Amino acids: CSVAKLLRERTEAFF.

Written as DNA, the CDR3 is TGCGCCAGCAGCCAAACCGGGAGCCACTCCTACGAGCAGTACTTC. Translation: CASSQTGSHSYEQYF. The chain joins TRBV5-1 to TRBJ2-7; D possibly corresponds to TRBD2 (6 bases). Germline V lookup: CDR1 SGHRS, CDR2 YFSETQ. CDR3 length equals 15 residues. Trimming took 4 bases from V and 0 from J, leaving 14 bases between them.

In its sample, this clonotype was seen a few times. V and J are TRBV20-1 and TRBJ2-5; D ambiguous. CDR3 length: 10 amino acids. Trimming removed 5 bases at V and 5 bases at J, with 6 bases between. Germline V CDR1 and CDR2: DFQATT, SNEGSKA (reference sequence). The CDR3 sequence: CSASLETQYF. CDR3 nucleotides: TGCAGTGCTTCCCTGGAGACCCAGTACTTC.

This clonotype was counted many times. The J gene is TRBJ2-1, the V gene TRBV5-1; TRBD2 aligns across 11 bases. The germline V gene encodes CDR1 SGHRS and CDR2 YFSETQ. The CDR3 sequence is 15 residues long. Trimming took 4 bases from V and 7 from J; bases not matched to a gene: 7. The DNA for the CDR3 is TGCGCCAGCAGCGTTACTAGCGGGAGTCGAAATGAGCAGTTCTTC. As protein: CASSVTSGSRNEQFF.

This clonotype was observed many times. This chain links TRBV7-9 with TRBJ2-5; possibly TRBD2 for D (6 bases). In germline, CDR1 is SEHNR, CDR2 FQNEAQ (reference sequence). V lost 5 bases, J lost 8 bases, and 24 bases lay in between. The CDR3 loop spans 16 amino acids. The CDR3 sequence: CASSAPEGLRRGTQYF. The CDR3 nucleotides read TGTGCCAGCAGCGCCCCCGAGGGACTTCGGAGGGGAACCCAGTACTTC.

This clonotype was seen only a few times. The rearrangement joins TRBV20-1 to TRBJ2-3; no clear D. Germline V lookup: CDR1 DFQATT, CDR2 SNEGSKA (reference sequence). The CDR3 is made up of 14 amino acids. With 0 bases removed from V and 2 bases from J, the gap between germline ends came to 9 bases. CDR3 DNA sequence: TGCAGTGCTAGAGACCTAACAAACACAGATACGCAGTATTTT. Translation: CSARDLTNTDTQYF.

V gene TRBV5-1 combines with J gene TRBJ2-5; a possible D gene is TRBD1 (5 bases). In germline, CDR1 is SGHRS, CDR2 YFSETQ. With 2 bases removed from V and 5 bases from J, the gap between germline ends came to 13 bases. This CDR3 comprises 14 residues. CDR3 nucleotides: TGCGCCAGCAGCTTTGGGGCAAGTATGGAGACCCAGTACTTC. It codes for CASSFGASMETQYF.

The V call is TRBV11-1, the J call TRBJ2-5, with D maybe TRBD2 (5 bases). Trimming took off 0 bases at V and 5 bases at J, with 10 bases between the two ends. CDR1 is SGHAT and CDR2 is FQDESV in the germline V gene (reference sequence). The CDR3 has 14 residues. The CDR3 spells CASSLAPSRETQYF. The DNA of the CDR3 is TGTGCCAGCAGCTTAGCGCCTAGCCGGGAGACCCAGTACTTC.

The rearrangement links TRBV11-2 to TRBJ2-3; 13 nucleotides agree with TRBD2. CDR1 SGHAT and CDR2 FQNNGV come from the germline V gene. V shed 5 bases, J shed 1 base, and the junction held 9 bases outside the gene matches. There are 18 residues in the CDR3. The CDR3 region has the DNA TGTGCCAGCAGCACCACGACTAGCGGGAGGTTGGGCACAGATACGCAGTATTTT. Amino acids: CASSTTTSGRLGTDTQYF.

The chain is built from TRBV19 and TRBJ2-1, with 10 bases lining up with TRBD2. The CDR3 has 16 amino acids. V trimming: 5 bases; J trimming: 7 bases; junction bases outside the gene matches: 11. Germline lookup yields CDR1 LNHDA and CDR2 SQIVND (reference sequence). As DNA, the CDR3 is TGTGCCAGTAGTGCAGCGAGCGGGAGGGCCACAAATGAGCAGTTCTTC. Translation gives CASSAASGRATNEQFF.

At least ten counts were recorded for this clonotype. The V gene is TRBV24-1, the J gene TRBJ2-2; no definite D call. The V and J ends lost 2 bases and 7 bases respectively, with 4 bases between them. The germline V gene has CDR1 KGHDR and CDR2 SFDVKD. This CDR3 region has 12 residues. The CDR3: CATSDYSGELFF. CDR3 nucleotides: TGTGCCACCAGTGATTACAGCGGGGAGCTGTTTTTT.

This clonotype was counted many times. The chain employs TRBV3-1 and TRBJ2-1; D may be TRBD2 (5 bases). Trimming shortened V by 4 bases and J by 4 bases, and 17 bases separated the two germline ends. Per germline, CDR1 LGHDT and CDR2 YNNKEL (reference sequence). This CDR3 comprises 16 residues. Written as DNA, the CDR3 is TGTGCCAGCAGCCGCCCGGCTAGCTCTGGTTACAATGAGCAGTTCTTC. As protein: CASSRPASSGYNEQFF.

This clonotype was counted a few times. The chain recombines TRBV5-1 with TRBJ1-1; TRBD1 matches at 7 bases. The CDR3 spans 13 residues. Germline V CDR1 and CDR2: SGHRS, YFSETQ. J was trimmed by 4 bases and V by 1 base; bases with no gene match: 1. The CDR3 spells CASSLTGVTEAFF. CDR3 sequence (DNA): TGCGCCAGCAGCTTGACAGGGGTCACTGAAGCTTTCTTT.

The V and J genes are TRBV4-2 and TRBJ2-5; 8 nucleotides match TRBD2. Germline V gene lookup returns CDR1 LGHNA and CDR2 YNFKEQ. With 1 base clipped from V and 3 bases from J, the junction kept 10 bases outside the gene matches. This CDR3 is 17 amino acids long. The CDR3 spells CASSQGQATSDKETQYF. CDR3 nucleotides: TGTGCCAGCAGCCAAGGTCAAGCGACTAGCGATAAAGAGACCCAGTACTTC.

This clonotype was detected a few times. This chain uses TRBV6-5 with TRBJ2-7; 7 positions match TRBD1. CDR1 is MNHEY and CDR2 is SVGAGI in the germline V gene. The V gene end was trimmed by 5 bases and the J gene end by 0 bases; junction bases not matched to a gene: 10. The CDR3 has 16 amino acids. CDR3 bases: TGTGCCAGCAGTAGCATCACAGGGGCAATCTCCTACGAGCAGTACTTC. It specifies CASSSITGAISYEQYF.

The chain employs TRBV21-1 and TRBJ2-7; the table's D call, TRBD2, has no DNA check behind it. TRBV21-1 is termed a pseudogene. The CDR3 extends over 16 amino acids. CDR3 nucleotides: TGTGCCAGCAGCAAACGGAGACTAGCGGGAAGGGGCGAGCAGTACTTC. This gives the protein CASSKRRLAGRGEQYF.

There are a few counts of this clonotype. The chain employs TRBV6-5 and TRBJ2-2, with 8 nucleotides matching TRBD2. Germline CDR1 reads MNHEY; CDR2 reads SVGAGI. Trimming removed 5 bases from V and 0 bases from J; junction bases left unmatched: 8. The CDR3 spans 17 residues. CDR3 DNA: TGTGCCAGCAGTCCCGGGACTAGTATCGCGAACACCGGGGAGCTGTTTTTT. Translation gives CASSPGTSIANTGELFF.

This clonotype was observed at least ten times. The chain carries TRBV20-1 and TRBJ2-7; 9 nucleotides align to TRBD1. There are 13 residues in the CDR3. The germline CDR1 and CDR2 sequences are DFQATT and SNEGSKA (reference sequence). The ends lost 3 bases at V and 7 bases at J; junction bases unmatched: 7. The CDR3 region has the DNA TGCAGTGCTAGGCAGGCGACAGGGGGAGAGCAGTACTTC. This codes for CSARQATGGEQYF.

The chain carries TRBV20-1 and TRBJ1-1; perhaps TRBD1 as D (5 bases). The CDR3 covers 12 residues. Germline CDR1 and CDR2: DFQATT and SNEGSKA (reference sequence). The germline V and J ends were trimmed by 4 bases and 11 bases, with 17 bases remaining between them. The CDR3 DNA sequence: TGCAGTGCTAACGGGGCGGGTGCGTCGGCTTTCTTT. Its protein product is CSANGAGASAFF.

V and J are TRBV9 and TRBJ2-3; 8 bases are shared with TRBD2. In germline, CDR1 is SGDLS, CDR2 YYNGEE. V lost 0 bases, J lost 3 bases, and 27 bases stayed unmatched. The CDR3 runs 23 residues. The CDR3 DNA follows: TGTGCCAGCAGCGTAGTCCCCTTAACTAGCGGTCAGGCTGGGAGAGGTCGTACAGATACGCAGTATTTT. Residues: CASSVVPLTSGQAGRGRTDTQYF.

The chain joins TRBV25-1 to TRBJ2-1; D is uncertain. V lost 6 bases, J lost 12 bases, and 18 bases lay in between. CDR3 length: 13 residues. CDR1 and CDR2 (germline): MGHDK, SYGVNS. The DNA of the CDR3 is TGTGCCAGCAGAGGCACAGCTCTCGATGGGCAGTTCTTC. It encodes CASRGTALDGQFF.

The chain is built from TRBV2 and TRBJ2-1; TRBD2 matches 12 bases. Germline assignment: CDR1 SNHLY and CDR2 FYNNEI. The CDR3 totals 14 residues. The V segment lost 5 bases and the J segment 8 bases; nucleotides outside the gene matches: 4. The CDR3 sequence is CASSWTSGKHEQFF. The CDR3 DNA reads TGTGCCAGCAGTTGGACTAGCGGGAAACATGAGCAGTTCTTC.

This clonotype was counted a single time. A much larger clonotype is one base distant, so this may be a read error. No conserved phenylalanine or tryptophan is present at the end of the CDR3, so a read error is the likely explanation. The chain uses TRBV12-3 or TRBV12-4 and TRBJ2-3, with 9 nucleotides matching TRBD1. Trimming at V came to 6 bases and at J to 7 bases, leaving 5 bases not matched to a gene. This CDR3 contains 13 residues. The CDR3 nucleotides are TGTGCCAGCAGCCTACAGGGGGCGAATACGCAGTATTCT. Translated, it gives CASSLQGANTQYS.